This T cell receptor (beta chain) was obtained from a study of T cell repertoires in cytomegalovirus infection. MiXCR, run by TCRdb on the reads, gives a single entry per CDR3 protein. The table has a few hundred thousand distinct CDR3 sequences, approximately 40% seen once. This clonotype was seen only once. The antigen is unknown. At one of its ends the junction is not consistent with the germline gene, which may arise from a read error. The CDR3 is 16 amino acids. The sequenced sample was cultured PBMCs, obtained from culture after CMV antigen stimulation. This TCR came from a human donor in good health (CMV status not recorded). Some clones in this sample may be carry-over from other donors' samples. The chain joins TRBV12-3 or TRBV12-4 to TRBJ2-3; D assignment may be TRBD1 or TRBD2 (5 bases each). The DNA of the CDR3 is TGTGCCAGAAGTTTGGGTGGGGGAGCCCTTACAGATACGCAGTATTTT. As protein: CARSLGGGALTDTQYF.